Sequencing of this TCR beta chain was carried out in a study of CD8 T cells in Susac syndrome. Whole-study findings and limits: In its TCR sequencing and HLA analysis, the study acknowledged that the number of individuals was relatively small.

In regard to this clonotype: Antigen specificity is unknown.

After extraction with the RNeasy kit, about 0.5 to 1 ug of the RNA was reverse transcribed using random hexamers. The amplification used immunoSEQ multiplex PCR on TCR beta CDR3; it spanned 54 Vbeta and 13 Jbeta. MiXCR, run by TCRdb on the immunoSEQ multiplex PCR reads, gives a single entry per CDR3 protein. The sample consists of under 200,000 distinct CDR3 sequences, roughly 96% of them appearing once. TEMRA cells were FACS-enriched, while CD8+ and CD4+ T cells were negatively isolated. V was pared by 3 bases and J by 5 bases, with 12 bases of the junction left unmatched. Per germline, CDR1 SGHRS and CDR2 YFSETQ. This CDR3 has 17 residues.

The source is a human donor in good health. The chain links TRBV5-1 to TRBJ2-3, with TRBD2 identical over 10 bases. Sequencing was done on a sample of CD4+ T cells from PBMCs. The CDR3 is CASSSILAGAIVDTQYF. CDR3 DNA sequence: TGCGCCAGCAGCTCAATCCTAGCGGGAGCGATAGTAGATACGCAGTATTTT.